This is a list of T cell receptor beta chains from one sample in a study of graft-versus-host responses after intestinal transplantation. Their recognized antigens are unknown. Produced via immunoSEQ multiplex PCR; TCRdb's table is partial and in-frame only. This sample has about 81,000 clones; approximately 89% occur once, and the top ten carry approximately 0.32%. Material: unstimulated CD4+ T cells sorted from spleen or lymph node cells, obtained before transplant. The receptor set was obtained from a human donor who was the organ donor for an intestinal transplant. Both conserved end residues are part of each CDR3. A D gene is named only where the DNA matches it firmly. Clone size appears in some rows only: once, few, many, or a class for an expanded clone.

j_call	v_call	d_call	clone_size	cdr3_nt	cdr3_aa
TRBJ1-2	TRBV28	TRBD1	once	TGTGCCAGCCCGAGACAGAACCGGGACAGGGACAACTATGGCTACACCTTC	CASPRQNRDRDNYGYTF
TRBJ2-3	TRBV5-1	NA	NA	TGCGCCAGCAGCTTCGAACGGAGCACAGATACGCAGTATTTT	CASSFERSTDTQYF
TRBJ2-7	TRBV1	NA	once	TGCACCAGCAGCCAAGATTTATCCAGTCGGTTAGCGGACCTGTACGAGCAGTACTTC	CTSSQDLSSRLADLYEQYF
TRBJ2-7	TRBV28	TRBD1	NA	TGTGCCAGCAGTTCCGTCGTCGGGACAGGGATTTTGGAGCAGTACTTC	CASSSVVGTGILEQYF
TRBJ1-1	TRBV28	TRBD1	NA	TGTGCCAGCCTGACAGGGTCGATGAACACTGAAGCTTTCTTT	CASLTGSMNTEAFF
TRBJ2-5	TRBV9	NA	NA	TGTGCCAGCAGCGCGGGGTGGGGGACCCAGTACTTC	CASSAGWGTQYF
TRBJ1-1	TRBV28	TRBD1	NA	TGTGCCAGCAGTTTTTGGGGGACAGGGATGGCTTTCTTT	CASSFWGTGMAFF
TRBJ2-3	TRBV25-1	TRBD1	NA	TGTGCCAGCAGTCCAAGGGACAGGGTAACAGATACGCAGTATTTT	CASSPRDRVTDTQYF
TRBJ2-7	TRBV10-3	TRBD2	NA	TGTGCCATCAGGGGCGGGAGTTCAGACGAGCAGTACTTC	CAIRGGSSDEQYF
TRBJ1-4	TRBV19	NA	once	TGTGCCAGTAGTATTCGGGGGACTTCGGGAAAACTGTTTTTT	CASSIRGTSGKLFF